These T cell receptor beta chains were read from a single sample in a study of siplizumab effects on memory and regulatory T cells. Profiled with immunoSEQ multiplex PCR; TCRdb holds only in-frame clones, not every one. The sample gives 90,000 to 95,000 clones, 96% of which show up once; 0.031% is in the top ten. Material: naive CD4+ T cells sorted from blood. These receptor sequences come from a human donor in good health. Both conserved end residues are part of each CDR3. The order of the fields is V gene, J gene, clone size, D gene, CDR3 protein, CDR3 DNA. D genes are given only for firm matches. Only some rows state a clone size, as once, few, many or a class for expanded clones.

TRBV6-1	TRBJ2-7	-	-	CASSDPPVSYEQYF	TGTGCCAGCAGCGACCCCCCGGTCTCCTACGAGCAGTACTTC
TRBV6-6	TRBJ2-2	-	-	CASIGGGLPGELFF	TGTGCCAGCATAGGGGGAGGACTGCCCGGGGAGCTGTTTTTT
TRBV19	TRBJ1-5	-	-	CASRGLDQPQHF	TGTGCCAGCAGGGGCCTCGATCAGCCCCAGCATTTT
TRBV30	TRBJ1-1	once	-	CAWKGRAFF	TGTGCCTGGAAAGGCCGAGCTTTCTTT
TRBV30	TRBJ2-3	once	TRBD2	CAWSRLATGTDTQYF	TGTGCCTGGAGTAGACTAGCGACTGGAACAGATACGCAGTATTTT
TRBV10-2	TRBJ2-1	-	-	CASSPDSSYNEQFF	TGCGCCAGCAGTCCGGACTCTTCCTACAATGAGCAGTTCTTC
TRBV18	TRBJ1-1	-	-	CASSRRQVEAFF	TGTGCCAGCTCACGAAGACAGGTTGAAGCTTTCTTT
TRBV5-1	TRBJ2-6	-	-	CASSLAGNGANVLTF	TGCGCCAGCAGCTTGGCAGGGAATGGGGCCAACGTCCTGACTTTC
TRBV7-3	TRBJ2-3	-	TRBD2	CASSLLAGGGTDTQYF	TGTGCCAGCAGCCTCCTAGCGGGGGGAGGCACAGATACGCAGTATTTT
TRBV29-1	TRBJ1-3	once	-	CSVEIGTQNTIYF	TGCAGCGTTGAAATCGGGACTCAAAACACCATATATTTT
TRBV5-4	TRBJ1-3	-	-	CASNPDGGGNTIYF	TGTGCCAGCAACCCCGACGGGGGTGGAAACACCATATATTTT
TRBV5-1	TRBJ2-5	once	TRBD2	CASSPLGSGGAGETQYF	TGCGCCAGCAGCCCCCTGGGTAGCGGGGGGGCCGGAGAGACCCAGTACTTC
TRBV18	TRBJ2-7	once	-	CASSPGHTAYEQYF	TGTGCCAGCTCACCAGGACATACAGCCTACGAGCAGTACTTC
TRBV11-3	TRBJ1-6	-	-	CASSLGLRFGGAGYNSPLHF	TGTGCCAGCAGCTTAGGGCTTAGGTTTGGGGGTGCGGGATATAATTCACCCCTCCACTTT
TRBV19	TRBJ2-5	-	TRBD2	CASSMGTSGRHQETQYF	TGTGCCAGTAGTATGGGGACTAGCGGGAGACACCAAGAGACCCAGTACTTC
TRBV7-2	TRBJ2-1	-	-	CASSLAGPYNEQFF	TGTGCCAGCAGCTTAGCCGGGCCGTACAATGAGCAGTTCTTC
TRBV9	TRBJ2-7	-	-	CASSVLQAGEQYF	TGTGCCAGCAGCGTACTCCAGGCGGGGGAGCAGTACTTC
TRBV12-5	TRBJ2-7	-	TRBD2	CASGLVLAGGPYEQYF	TGTGCTAGTGGTTTGGTACTAGCGGGGGGGCCCTACGAGCAGTACTTC
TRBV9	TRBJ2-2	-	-	CASSVVSVPGELFF	TGTGCCAGCAGCGTAGTTTCAGTTCCCGGGGAGCTGTTTTTT
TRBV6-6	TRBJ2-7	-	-	CASSSSGGEQYF	TGTGCCAGCAGTTCTTCAGGCGGGGAGCAGTACTTC
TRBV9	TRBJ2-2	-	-	CASSVGAAPNTGELFF	TGTGCCAGCAGCGTAGGGGCGGCCCCGAACACCGGGGAGCTGTTTTTT
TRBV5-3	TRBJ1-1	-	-	CARSSGEAFF	TGTGCCAGAAGCTCCGGAGAAGCTTTCTTT
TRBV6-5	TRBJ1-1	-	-	CASSYSRLNTEAFF	TGTGCCAGCAGTTACTCTCGGTTGAACACTGAAGCTTTCTTT
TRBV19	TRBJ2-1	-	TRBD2	CASSIGGATGNEQFF	TGTGCCAGTAGTATCGGGGGGGCGACGGGCAATGAGCAGTTCTTC
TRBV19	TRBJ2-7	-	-	CASSESRGYEQYF	TGTGCCAGTAGTGAGTCGAGGGGCTACGAGCAGTACTTC
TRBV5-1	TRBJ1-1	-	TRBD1	CASSSGTGTNTEAFF	TGCGCCAGCAGCTCTGGGACAGGGACGAACACTGAAGCTTTCTTT
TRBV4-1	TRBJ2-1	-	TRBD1	CASSQGGQGALYEQFF	TGCGCCAGCAGCCAAGGGGGCCAGGGGGCGCTATATGAGCAGTTCTTC
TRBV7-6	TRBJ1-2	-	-	CASSLSPFRGYTF	TGTGCCAGCAGCTTAAGTCCTTTTCGTGGCTACACCTTC
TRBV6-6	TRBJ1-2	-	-	CASSVPGAYYGYTF	TGTGCCAGCAGTGTCCCCGGGGCCTACTATGGCTACACCTTC
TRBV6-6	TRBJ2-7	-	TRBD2	CASTGTSDLYEQYF	TGTGCCAGCACTGGGACTAGCGACCTTTACGAGCAGTACTTC
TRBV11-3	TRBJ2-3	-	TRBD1	CASSLGQGAGDTQYF	TGTGCCAGCAGCTTAGGGCAGGGGGCAGGAGATACGCAGTATTTT
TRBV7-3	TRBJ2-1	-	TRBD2	CASSGTSGTYNEQFF	TGTGCCAGCAGCGGGACTAGCGGTACCTACAATGAGCAGTTCTTC
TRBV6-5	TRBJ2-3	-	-	CASRTGRTDTQYF	TGTGCCAGCAGGACGGGGCGCACAGATACGCAGTATTTT
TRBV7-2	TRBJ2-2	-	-	CASSFPILDLFNTGELFF	TGTGCCAGCAGCTTTCCCATTCTAGACCTGTTTAACACCGGGGAGCTGTTTTTT
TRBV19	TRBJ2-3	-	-	CASSIKGGGPDTQYF	TGTGCCAGTAGTATAAAGGGGGGCGGCCCAGATACGCAGTATTTT
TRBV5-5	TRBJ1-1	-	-	CASSSRHMNTEAFF	TGTGCCAGCAGCTCCCGTCACATGAACACTGAAGCTTTCTTT
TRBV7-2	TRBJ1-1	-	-	CASSLATARNTEAFF	TGTGCCAGCAGCTTAGCCACAGCCCGTAACACTGAAGCTTTCTTT
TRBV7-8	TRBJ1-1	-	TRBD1	CASSGRDSSEAFF	TGTGCCAGCAGCGGCCGGGACAGTAGTGAAGCTTTCTTT
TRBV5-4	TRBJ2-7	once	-	CASSSDRYEQYF	TGTGCCAGCAGCAGTGACAGGTACGAGCAGTACTTC
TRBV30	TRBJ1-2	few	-	CAWSPEGGGYTF	TGTGCCTGGAGTCCGGAAGGGGGAGGCTACACCTTC
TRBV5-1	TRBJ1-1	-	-	CASSLSTAGNTEAFF	TGCGCCAGCAGCTTGTCAACAGCAGGGAACACTGAAGCTTTCTTT
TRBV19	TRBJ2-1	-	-	CASSRLGDYNEQFF	TGTGCCAGTAGCCGACTGGGCGATTACAATGAGCAGTTCTTC
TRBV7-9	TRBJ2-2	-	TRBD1	CASSYGQGRTGELFF	TGTGCCAGCAGCTACGGACAGGGGCGCACCGGGGAGCTGTTTTTT
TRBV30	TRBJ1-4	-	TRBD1	CAWSYRGLDEKLFF	TGTGCCTGGAGTTACAGGGGGCTCGATGAAAAACTGTTTTTT
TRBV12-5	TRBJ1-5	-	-	CASGYLGEPQHF	TGTGCTAGTGGGTACTTAGGGGAGCCCCAGCATTTT
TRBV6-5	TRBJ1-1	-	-	CASRAPMNTEAFF	TGTGCCAGCAGAGCGCCGATGAACACTGAAGCTTTCTTT
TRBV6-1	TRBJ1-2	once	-	CASSPGHTSYGYTF	TGTGCCAGCAGTCCGGGACACACGAGCTATGGCTACACCTTC
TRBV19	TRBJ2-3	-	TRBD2	CASSIVPAGGPQYF	TGTGCCAGTAGTATAGTTCCAGCGGGGGGGCCGCAGTATTTT
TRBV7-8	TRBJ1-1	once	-	CASSRGSAVLNTEAFF	TGTGCCAGCAGCCGAGGCTCGGCGGTCCTGAACACTGAAGCTTTCTTT
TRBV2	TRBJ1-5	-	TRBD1	CASKGQEGQPQHF	TGTGCCAGCAAGGGACAGGAGGGACAGCCCCAGCATTTT
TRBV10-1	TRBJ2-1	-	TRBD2	CASSEKRGGQNEQFF	TGCGCCAGCAGTGAGAAGCGGGGGGGCCAGAATGAGCAGTTCTTC